The next 30 T cell receptor beta chains were all read from a single sample in a study of blood T cell repertoires in COVID-19. Clones were read by immunoSEQ multiplex PCR, and TCRdb kept only the in-frame ones, dropping some. The table shows 200,000 to 300,000 clones, with approximately 92% occurring only once. The sample consisted of peripheral blood. Receptors originate from a young adult with COVID-19, enrolled during active disease.

The J gene is TRBJ2-4, the V gene TRBV7-2, with 13 positions matching TRBD2. Germline V CDR1 and CDR2: SGHTA, FQGNSA. J was trimmed by 3 bases and V by 5 bases; bases with no gene match: 7. The length of the CDR3 is 17 residues. Here the CDR3 DNA reads TGTGCCAGCAGCCAACTAGCGGGAGGGCCGGACAAAAACATTCAGTACTTC. Translated, it gives CASSQLAGGPDKNIQYF. Using reference TRBV7-2 and TRBJ2-4 for the parts outside the CDR3, the full variable domain is GAGVSQSPSNKVTEKGKDVELRCDPISGHTALYWYRQSLGQGLEFLIYFQGNSAPDKSGLPSDRFSAERTGGSVSTLTIQRTQQEDSAVYLCASSQLAGGPDKNIQYFGAGTRLSVL.

The chain employs TRBV24-1 and TRBJ1-5; 8 positions agree with TRBD1. The CDR3 is 14 amino acids. From germline, CDR1 is KGHDR and CDR2 SFDVKD. With V trimmed by 5 bases and J by 3 bases, 2 bases remained unmatched. Here the CDR3 DNA reads TGTGCCACCAGTGGACAGGGGTTCAATCAGCCCCAGCATTTT. This encodes CATSGQGFNQPQHF.

The chain recombines TRBV6-2 or TRBV6-3 with TRBJ2-2, with TRBD1 matching over 7 bases. Trimming cost V 6 bases and J 3 bases; bases outside gene matches: 4. CDR3 length: 14 amino acids. Germline CDR1 reads MNHEY; CDR2 reads SVGEGT. CDR3 bases: TGTGCCAGCAGCCCCGGGACAGACACCGGGGAGCTGTTTTTT. Its translation: CASSPGTDTGELFF.

V usage is TRBV24-1 and J usage is TRBJ2-5; D is uncertain. Germline values: CDR1 KGHDR, CDR2 SFDVKD. The CDR3 loop spans 13 amino acids. Trimming removed 4 bases at V and 5 bases at J, with 10 bases between. CDR3 coding DNA: TGTGCCACCAGTGACCCCCTACTCGAGACCCAGTACTTC. This translates into CATSDPLLETQYF.

This clone has a single count. This sequence joins TRBV25-1 and TRBJ2-5; 11 bases fit TRBD1. This CDR3 region has 15 residues. V lost 1 base, J lost 4 bases, and 2 bases stayed unmatched. Looked up from germline, CDR1 is MGHDK and CDR2 is SYGVNS. Written as DNA, the CDR3 is TGTGCCAGCAGTGAATCGGACAGGGGGCGAGAGACCCAGTACTTC. Residues: CASSESDRGRETQYF.

The chain combines TRBV24-1 with TRBJ2-3; D is unresolved. This CDR3 has 17 residues. V gave up 4 bases and J gave up 0 bases, with 16 bases separating them. Germline CDR1 is KGHDR and CDR2 is SFDVKD. CDR3 nucleotide sequence: TGTGCCACCAGTGACAAACGGAGTGTGTATAGCACAGATACGCAGTATTTT. It is translated as CATSDKRSVYSTDTQYF.

The J gene is TRBJ1-6, the V gene TRBV9; possible D gene TRBD1, 6 bases. With 4 bases removed from V and 10 bases from J, the gap between germline ends came to 12 bases. The CDR3 totals 13 residues. Germline V gives CDR1 SGDLS, CDR2 YYNGEE. CDR3 protein: CASSSAGESPLHF. As DNA, the CDR3 is TGTGCCAGCAGCTCCGCAGGGGAGTCACCCCTCCACTTT.

This chain connects TRBV28 to TRBJ1-3, with a tentative D call TRBD1 (5 bases). This CDR3 is built from 14 residues. Trimming took off 3 bases at V and 4 bases at J, with 10 bases between the two ends. Per germline, CDR1 MDHEN and CDR2 SYDVKM. Written as DNA, the CDR3 is TGTGCCAGCAGTTTGGGGGGTGCCGGAAACACCATATATTTT. Protein sequence: CASSLGGAGNTIYF.

V is TRBV5-5 and J is TRBJ2-7; 7 positions agree with TRBD1. Trimming at V came to 5 bases and at J to 0 bases, leaving 8 bases not matched to a gene. CDR1 is SGHKS and CDR2 is YYEKEE in the germline V gene (reference sequence). CDR3 length: 15 residues. The CDR3 coding sequence is TGTGCCAGCAGTCAAGGGACAGCAAGCTCCTACGAGCAGTACTTC. It encodes CASSQGTASSYEQYF.

The chain joins TRBV19 to TRBJ2-1; 11 bases are shared with TRBD2. Losses at the gene ends were 6 bases for V and 3 bases for J; bases not matched to a gene: 4. Per the germline V gene, CDR1 is LNHDA and CDR2 is SQIVND (reference sequence). CDR3 length: 15 amino acids. The CDR3, as DNA: TGTGCCAGTAGCATACTAGCGGGGGACTACAATGAGCAGTTCTTC. This encodes CASSILAGDYNEQFF.

V usage is TRBV28 and J usage is TRBJ1-1; D might be TRBD1 (6 bases). The CDR3 covers 17 residues. V was clipped by 5 bases and J by 4 bases, with 23 bases between them. Germline lookup yields CDR1 MDHEN and CDR2 SYDVKM. In DNA form, the CDR3 reads TGTGCCAGCAGTCGTGTACAGGGCTATTACGGCGTCACTGAAGCTTTCTTT. Protein: CASSRVQGYYGVTEAFF.

V and J are TRBV4-3 and TRBJ1-2; 7 bases match TRBD1. Germline-derived CDR1 and CDR2 are LGHNA and YSLEER. Trimming cost V 3 bases and J 3 bases; bases outside gene matches: 4. The CDR3 has 14 residues. The DNA for the CDR3 is TGCGCCAGCAGCCACCGACAGGGAGACTATGGCTACACCTTC. Amino acid sequence: CASSHRQGDYGYTF.

This sequence joins TRBV19 and TRBJ2-7, with unresolved D. The germline V gene encodes CDR1 LNHDA and CDR2 SQIVND (reference sequence). The CDR3 loop spans 15 amino acids. V was pared by 1 base and J by 0 bases, with 10 bases between. CDR3 sequence: CASSIASTASYEQYF. The CDR3 bases are TGTGCCAGTAGTATAGCGTCTACAGCCTCCTACGAGCAGTACTTC.

The genes are TRBV4-3 and TRBJ2-7; D is possibly TRBD1 (6 bases). The CDR3 length is 16 residues. Trimming took off 0 bases at V and 1 base at J, with 13 bases between the two ends. Germline assignment: CDR1 LGHNA and CDR2 YSLEER. The CDR3 spells CASSQDGGRGSYEQYF. The CDR3, as DNA: TGCGCCAGCAGCCAAGATGGGGGCAGGGGATCCTACGAGCAGTACTTC.

The V call is TRBV9, the J call TRBJ2-1, with 9 bases aligning to TRBD2. The length of the CDR3 is 16 residues. The germline V gene has CDR1 SGDLS and CDR2 YYNGEE. V lost 3 bases, J lost 2 bases, and 6 bases stayed unmatched. CDR3 sequence reads: CASSETLAGAYNEQFF. CDR3 DNA sequence: TGTGCCAGCAGCGAGACACTAGCGGGTGCCTACAATGAGCAGTTCTTC.

The V and J genes are TRBV12-5 and TRBJ1-3, with D uncertain. V was trimmed by 6 bases and J by 3 bases, leaving 27 bases between them. CDR3 size: 19 residues. Germline CDR1 reads LGHNT; CDR2 reads FRNRAP. The CDR3 spells CASGLAGQVWAVYGNTIYF. Written as DNA, the CDR3 is TGTGCTAGTGGCCTCGCGGGTCAAGTATGGGCGGTGTATGGAAACACCATATATTTT.

The chain uses TRBV5-1 and TRBJ2-7; 8 bases agree with TRBD1. Germline assignment: CDR1 SGHRS and CDR2 YFSETQ. The J segment lost 5 bases and the V segment lost 2 bases, leaving 6 bases of the junction unmatched. This CDR3 contains 14 residues. CDR3 nucleotide sequence: TGCGCCAGCAGCTTTGGACAGGGCGGGAACGAGCAGTACTTC. It specifies CASSFGQGGNEQYF. The full variable domain, rest sourced from reference TRBV5-1 and TRBJ2-7, is KAGVTQTPRYLIKTRGQQVTLSCSPISGHRSVSWYQQTPGQGLQFLFEYFSETQRNKGNFPGRFSGRQFSNSRSEMNVSTLELGDSALYLCASSFGQGGNEQYFGPGTRLTVT.

The chain uses TRBV29-1 and TRBJ2-1, with 10 bases matching TRBD2. The CDR3 is made up of 14 amino acids. With V trimmed by 5 bases and J by 7 bases, 8 bases remained unmatched. Germline values: CDR1 SQVTM, CDR2 ANQGSEA. CDR3 DNA sequence: TGCAGCGTTTTCCTAGCGGGAGTCAGAAATGAGCAGTTCTTC. It encodes CSVFLAGVRNEQFF.

The V gene is TRBV27, the J gene TRBJ1-2; 8 nucleotides line up with TRBD1. Germline V gene data show CDR1 as MNHEY and CDR2 as SMNVEV (reference sequence). J was trimmed by 4 bases and V by 7 bases; bases with no gene match: 5. This CDR3 has 13 amino acids. The CDR3 region has the DNA TGTGCCAGCAAGGGACAGGATGGCTATGGCTACACCTTC. Its protein product is CASKGQDGYGYTF.

The V call is TRBV5-1, the J call TRBJ1-6; D may be TRBD1 (6 bases). V shed 0 bases and J shed 6 bases, with 10 bases lying between them. The CDR3 totals 15 residues. The germline V gene encodes CDR1 SGHRS and CDR2 YFSETQ. Here the CDR3 reads CASSLAGHRNSPLHF. The CDR3 DNA is TGCGCCAGCAGCTTGGCGGGACACCGTAATTCACCCCTCCACTTT.

The chain couples TRBV19 to TRBJ2-7, with 9 positions matching TRBD1. V was clipped by 6 bases and J by 6 bases; unmatched bases: 6. This CDR3 region has 13 residues. The germline CDR1 and CDR2 sequences are LNHDA and SQIVND (reference sequence). CDR3 sequence: CASSLTGGAEQYF. The CDR3 nucleotides are TGTGCCAGTAGCCTAACAGGGGGCGCCGAGCAGTACTTC.

This clone has just one count. This chain connects TRBV6-6 to TRBJ1-1; D is uncertain. Germline CDR1 is MNHNY and CDR2 is SVGAGI (reference sequence). CDR3 length equals 14 residues. Trimming cost V 0 bases and J 0 bases, with 5 bases left between them. CDR3 sequence reads: CASSYSLLNTEAFF. CDR3 coding DNA: TGTGCCAGCAGTTACTCACTACTGAACACTGAAGCTTTCTTT.

J is TRBJ2-1 and V is TRBV9, with 14 bases that match TRBD2. CDR3 size: 15 residues. After removal of 5 bases from V and 8 bases from J, the junction contained 6 bases not matched to a gene. Germline V lookup: CDR1 SGDLS, CDR2 YYNGEE. The CDR3 here is CASSGTSGSLDEQFF. The CDR3 nucleotides are TGTGCCAGCAGTGGGACTAGCGGGAGCTTGGATGAGCAGTTCTTC. Full variable domain (outside the CDR3, taken from reference TRBV9 and TRBJ2-1): DSGVTQTPKHLITATGQRVTLRCSPRSGDLSVYWYQQSLDQGLQFLIQYYNGEERAKGNILERFSAQQFPDLHSELNLSSLELGDSALYFCASSGTSGSLDEQFFGPGTRLTVL.

There are a few counts of this clone. The CDR3 sequence: CASSQDRYAYNEQFF. The CDR3, as DNA: TGCGCCAGCAGCCAAGATCGGTATGCCTACAATGAGCAGTTCTTC. The chain recombines TRBV4-1 with TRBJ2-1; D gene ambiguous. The CDR3 length is 15 residues. Trimming took off 0 bases at V and 2 bases at J, with 8 bases between the two ends. Germline assignment: CDR1 MGHRA and CDR2 YSYEKL.

About this clone: A read error may account for a junction end that differs from germline. V gene TRBV7-7 combines with J gene TRBJ2-5, with 9 bases identical to TRBD1. CDR1 and CDR2 from the germline V gene are SSHAT and FNYEAQ (reference sequence). The CDR3 length is 16 residues. The chain's CDR3 is CASSPHPTGGIETQYF. In DNA form, the CDR3 reads TGTGCTAGCAGCCCGCACCCGACAGGGGGGATTGAGACCCAGTACTTC.

This chain joins TRBV21-1 and TRBJ2-5; TRBD1, the table's D call, was not compared with the DNA. TRBV21-1 is annotated as a pseudogene. CDR3 length: 17 residues. Here the CDR3 DNA reads TGTGCCAGCAGCAAAGAGGGGTTAGAGGGGGTCCAAGAGACCCAGTACTTC. Translating gives CASSKEGLEGVQETQYF.

V and J are TRBV5-4 and TRBJ2-7, with a possible D match to TRBD2 (6 bases). The CDR3 runs to 14 residues. V lost 3 bases and J lost 3, with 13 bases in between. The germline V gene encodes CDR1 SGHNT and CDR2 YYREEE (reference sequence). DNA of the CDR3: TGTGCCAGCAGCTCCCCCGGGACTGGCTACGAGCAGTACTTC. Protein sequence: CASSSPGTGYEQYF.

The V call is TRBV4-3, the J call TRBJ1-1; TRBD1 matches 7 bases. V lost 3 bases to trimming and J lost 2 bases; unmatched junction nucleotides: 6. CDR3 length: 15 amino acids. The germline V gene encodes CDR1 LGHNA and CDR2 YSLEER. The CDR3 bases are TGCGCCAGCAGCCACCTGACAGGGACCAACACTGAAGCTTTCTTT. Amino acids: CASSHLTGTNTEAFF.

The gene calls are TRBV9 and TRBJ2-2, with D perhaps matching TRBD2 (6 bases). This CDR3 comprises 14 residues. CDR1 and CDR2 from the germline V gene are SGDLS and YYNGEE. V was shortened by 3 bases and J by 1 base, with 7 bases between the two germline ends. CDR3 residues: CASSGGGNTGELFF. The CDR3 DNA reads TGTGCCAGCAGCGGGGGAGGGAACACCGGGGAGCTGTTTTTT.

This clone is a singleton in its sample. J is TRBJ2-5 and V is TRBV5-6, with 10 bases identical to TRBD2. This CDR3 has 15 residues. V dropped 4 bases and J dropped 1; count of bases not matched to a gene: 4. Germline V gene sequence: CDR1 SGHDT, CDR2 YYEEEE. Here the CDR3 DNA reads TGTGCCAGCAGCATAGCGGGAGGCCGCCAAGAGACCCAGTACTTC. This translates into CASSIAGGRQETQYF.